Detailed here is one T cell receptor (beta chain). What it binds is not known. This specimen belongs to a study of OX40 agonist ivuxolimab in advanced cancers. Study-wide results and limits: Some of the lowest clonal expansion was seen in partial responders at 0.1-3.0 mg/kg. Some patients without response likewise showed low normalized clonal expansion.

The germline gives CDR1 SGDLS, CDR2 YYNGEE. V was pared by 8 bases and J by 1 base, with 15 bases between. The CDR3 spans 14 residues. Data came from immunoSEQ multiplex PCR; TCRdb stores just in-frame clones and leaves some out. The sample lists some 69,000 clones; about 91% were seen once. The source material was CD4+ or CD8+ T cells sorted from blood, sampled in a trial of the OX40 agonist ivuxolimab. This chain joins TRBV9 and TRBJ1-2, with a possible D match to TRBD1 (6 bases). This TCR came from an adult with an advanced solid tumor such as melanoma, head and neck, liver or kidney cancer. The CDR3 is CASTSAGVNYGYTF. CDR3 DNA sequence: TGTGCCAGTACGTCTGCAGGGGTTAACTATGGCTACACCTTC.